This T cell receptor beta chain appears in the sequencing data of a study of shared clonotypes between healthy human individuals. The CDR3 has 15 residues. V lost 2 bases and J lost 1, with 11 bases in between. Germline V gene sequence: CDR1 ENHRY, CDR2 SYGVKD. Extraction of genomic DNA in unsorted samples used roughly 100 million PBMCs. Repertoires were generated with immunoSEQ multiplex PCR, while TCRdb's copy carries only in-frame clones and drops some. This table holds 450,000 to 550,000 clones, 60% to 85% found once. The genes are TRBV10-3 and TRBJ1-1; TRBD1 might be the D (6 bases). Source material: PBMCs. This clonotype was obtained from a woman in her thirties or forties in good health. Some clones in this sample may be carry-over from other donors' samples. For the CDR3, the DNA is TGTGCCATCAGTGAGAATACAGGGTGGAACACTGAAGCTTTCTTT. This sequence encodes CAISENTGWNTEAFF.